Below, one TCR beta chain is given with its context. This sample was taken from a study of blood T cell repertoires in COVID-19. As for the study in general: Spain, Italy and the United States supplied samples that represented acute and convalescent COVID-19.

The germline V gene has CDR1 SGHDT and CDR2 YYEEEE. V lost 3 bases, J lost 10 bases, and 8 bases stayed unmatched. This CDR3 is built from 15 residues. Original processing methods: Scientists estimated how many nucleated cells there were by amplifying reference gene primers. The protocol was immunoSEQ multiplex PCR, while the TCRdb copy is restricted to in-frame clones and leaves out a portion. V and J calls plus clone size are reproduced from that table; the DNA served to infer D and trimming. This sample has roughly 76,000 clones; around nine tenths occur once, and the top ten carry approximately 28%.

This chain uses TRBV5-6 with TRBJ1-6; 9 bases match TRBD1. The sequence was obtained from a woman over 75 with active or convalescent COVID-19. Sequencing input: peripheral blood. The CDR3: CASSSGTGLESPLHF. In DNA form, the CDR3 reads TGTGCCAGCAGCTCCGGGACAGGGCTGGAGTCACCCCTCCACTTT.